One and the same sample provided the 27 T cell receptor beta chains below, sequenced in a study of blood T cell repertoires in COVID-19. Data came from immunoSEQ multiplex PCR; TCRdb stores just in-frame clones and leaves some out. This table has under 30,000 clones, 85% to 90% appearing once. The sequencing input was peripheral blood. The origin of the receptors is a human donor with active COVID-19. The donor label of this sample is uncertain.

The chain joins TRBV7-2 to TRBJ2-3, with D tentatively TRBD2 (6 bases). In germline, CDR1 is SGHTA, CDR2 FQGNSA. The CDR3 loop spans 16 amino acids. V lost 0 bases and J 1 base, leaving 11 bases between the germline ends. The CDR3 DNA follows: TGTGCCAGCAGCTTAGCCGGGTCTAGCGGCACAGATACGCAGTATTTT. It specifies CASSLAGSSGTDTQYF.

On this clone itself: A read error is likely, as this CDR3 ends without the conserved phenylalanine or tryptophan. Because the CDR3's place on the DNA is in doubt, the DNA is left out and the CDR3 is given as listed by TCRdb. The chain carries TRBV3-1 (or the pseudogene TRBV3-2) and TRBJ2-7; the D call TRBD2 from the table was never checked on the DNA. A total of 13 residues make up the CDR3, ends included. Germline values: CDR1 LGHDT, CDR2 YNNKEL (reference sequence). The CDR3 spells CASSQDKAGRDDC.

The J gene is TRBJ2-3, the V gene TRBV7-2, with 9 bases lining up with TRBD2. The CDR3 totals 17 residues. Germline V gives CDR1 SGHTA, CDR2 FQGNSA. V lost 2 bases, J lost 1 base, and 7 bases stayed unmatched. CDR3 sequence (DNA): TGTGCCAGCAGCTTAAGTGGCGGGGGGGGTGGCACAGATACGCAGTATTTT. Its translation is CASSLSGGGGGTDTQYF.

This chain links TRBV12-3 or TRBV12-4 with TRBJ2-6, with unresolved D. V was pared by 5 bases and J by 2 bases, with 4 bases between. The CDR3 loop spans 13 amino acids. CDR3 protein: CASSTTGANVLTF. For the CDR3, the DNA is TGTGCCAGCAGTACTACTGGGGCCAACGTCCTGACTTTC.

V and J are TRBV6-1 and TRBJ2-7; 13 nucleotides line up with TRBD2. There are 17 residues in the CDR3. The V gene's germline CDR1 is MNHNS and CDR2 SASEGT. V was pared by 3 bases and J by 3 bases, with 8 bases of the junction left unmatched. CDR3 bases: TGTGCCAGCAGTGAGCAACTAGCGGGGGGGATTTACTACGAGCAGTACTTC. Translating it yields CASSEQLAGGIYYEQYF.

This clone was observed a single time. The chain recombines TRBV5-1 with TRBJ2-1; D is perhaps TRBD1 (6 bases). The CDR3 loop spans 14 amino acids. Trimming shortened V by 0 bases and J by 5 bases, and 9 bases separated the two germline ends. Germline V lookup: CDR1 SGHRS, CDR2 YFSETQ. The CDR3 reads CASSLAGQNNEQFF. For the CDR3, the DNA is TGCGCCAGCAGCTTGGCCGGACAGAACAATGAGCAGTTCTTC.

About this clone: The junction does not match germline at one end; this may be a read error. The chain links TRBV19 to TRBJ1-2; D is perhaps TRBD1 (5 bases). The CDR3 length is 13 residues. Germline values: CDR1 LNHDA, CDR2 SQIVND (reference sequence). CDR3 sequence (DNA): TGTGCCAGTAGTTCAGGGATTCACTACGGCTACACCTTC. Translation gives CASSSGIHYGYTF.

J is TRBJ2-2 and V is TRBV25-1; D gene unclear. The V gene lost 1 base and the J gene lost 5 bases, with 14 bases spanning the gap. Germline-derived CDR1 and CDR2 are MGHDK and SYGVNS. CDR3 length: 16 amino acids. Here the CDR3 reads CASSESLVARTGELFF. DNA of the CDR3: TGTGCCAGCAGTGAATCTCTGGTGGCCAGGACCGGGGAGCTGTTTTTT.

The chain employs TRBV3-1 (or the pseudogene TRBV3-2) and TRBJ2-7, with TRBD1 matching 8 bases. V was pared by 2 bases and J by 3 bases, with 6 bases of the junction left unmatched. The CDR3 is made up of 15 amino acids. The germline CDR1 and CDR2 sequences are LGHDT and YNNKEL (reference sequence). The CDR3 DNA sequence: TGTGCCAGCAGCCAAACAGGGGGTTCTCTCTACGAGCAGTACTTC. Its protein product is CASSQTGGSLYEQYF.

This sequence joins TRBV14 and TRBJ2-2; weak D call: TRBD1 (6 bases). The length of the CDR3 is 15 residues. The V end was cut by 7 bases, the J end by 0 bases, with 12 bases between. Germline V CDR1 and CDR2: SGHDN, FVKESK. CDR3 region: CASNPGTPNTGELFF. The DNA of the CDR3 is TGTGCCAGCAACCCCGGGACACCGAACACCGGGGAGCTGTTTTTT.

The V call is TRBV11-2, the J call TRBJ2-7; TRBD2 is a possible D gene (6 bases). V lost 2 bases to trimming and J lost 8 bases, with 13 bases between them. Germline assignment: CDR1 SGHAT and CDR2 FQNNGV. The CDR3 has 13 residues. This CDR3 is CASSLPGLPQQYF. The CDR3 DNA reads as TGTGCCAGCAGCTTACCGGGACTTCCCCAGCAGTACTTC.

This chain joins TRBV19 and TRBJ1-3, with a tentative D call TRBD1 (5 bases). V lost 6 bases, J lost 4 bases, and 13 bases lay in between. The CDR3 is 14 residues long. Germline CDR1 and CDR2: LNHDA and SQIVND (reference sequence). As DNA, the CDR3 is TGTGCCAGTAGCCAAGGGGCGTCGGGAAACACCATATATTTT. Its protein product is CASSQGASGNTIYF.

CDR3 loop: CASSLSAGAGYEQYF. CDR3 nucleotides: TGCGCCAGCAGCTTGAGCGCGGGAGCAGGGTACGAGCAGTACTTC. The J gene is TRBJ2-7, the V gene TRBV5-1; 7 positions agree with TRBD2. V shed 1 base and J 4 bases; nucleotides not matched to a gene: 8. This CDR3 has 15 residues. Germline V gene sequence: CDR1 SGHRS, CDR2 YFSETQ. Together with reference TRBV5-1 and TRBJ2-7, the CDR3 gives the full variable domain: KAGVTQTPRYLIKTRGQQVTLSCSPISGHRSVSWYQQTPGQGLQFLFEYFSETQRNKGNFPGRFSGRQFSNSRSEMNVSTLELGDSALYLCASSLSAGAGYEQYFGPGTRLTVT.

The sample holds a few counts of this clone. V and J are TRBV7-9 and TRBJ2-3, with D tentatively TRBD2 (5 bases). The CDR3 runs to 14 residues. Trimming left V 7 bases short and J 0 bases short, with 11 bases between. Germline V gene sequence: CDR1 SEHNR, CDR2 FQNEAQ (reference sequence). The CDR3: CASTGETSTDTQYF. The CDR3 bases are TGTGCCAGCACCGGGGAGACTAGCACAGATACGCAGTATTTT.

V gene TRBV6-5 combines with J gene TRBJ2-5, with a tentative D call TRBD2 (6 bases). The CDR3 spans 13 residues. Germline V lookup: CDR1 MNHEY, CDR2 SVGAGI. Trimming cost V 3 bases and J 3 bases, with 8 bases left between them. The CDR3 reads CASSYGGKETQYF. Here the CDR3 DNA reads TGTGCCAGCAGTTATGGGGGGAAAGAGACCCAGTACTTC.

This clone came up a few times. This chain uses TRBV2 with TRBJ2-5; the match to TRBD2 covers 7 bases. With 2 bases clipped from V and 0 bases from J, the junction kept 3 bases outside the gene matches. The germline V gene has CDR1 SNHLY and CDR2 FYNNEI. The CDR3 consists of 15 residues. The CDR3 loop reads CASSERRGNQETQYF. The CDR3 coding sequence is TGTGCCAGCAGTGAACGGCGGGGGAACCAAGAGACCCAGTACTTC. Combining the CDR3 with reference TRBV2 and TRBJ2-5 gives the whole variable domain EPEVTQTPSHQVTQMGQEVILRCVPISNHLYFYWYRQILGQKVEFLVSFYNNEISEKSEIFDDQFSVERPDGSNFTLKIRSTKLEDSAMYFCASSERRGNQETQYFGPGTRLLVL.

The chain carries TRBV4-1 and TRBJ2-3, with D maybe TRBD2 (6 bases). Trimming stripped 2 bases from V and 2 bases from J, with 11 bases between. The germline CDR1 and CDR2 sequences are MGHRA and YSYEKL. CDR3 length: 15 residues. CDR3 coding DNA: TGCGCCAGCAGCCAACTGGGGGGAGCCACAGATACGCAGTATTTT. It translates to CASSQLGGATDTQYF.

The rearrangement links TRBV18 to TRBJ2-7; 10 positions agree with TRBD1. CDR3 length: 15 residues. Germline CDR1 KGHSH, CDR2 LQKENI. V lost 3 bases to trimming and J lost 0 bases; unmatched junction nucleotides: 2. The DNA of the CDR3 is TGTGCCAGCTCACCGGGACAGGGGAGCTCCTACGAGCAGTACTTC. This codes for CASSPGQGSSYEQYF.

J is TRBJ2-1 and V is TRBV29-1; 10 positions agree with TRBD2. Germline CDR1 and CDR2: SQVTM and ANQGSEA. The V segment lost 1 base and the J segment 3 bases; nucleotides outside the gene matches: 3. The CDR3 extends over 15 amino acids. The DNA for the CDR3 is TGCAGCGTTGAAGTAGCGGGAGGTCGCTACAATGAGCAGTTCTTC. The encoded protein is CSVEVAGGRYNEQFF.

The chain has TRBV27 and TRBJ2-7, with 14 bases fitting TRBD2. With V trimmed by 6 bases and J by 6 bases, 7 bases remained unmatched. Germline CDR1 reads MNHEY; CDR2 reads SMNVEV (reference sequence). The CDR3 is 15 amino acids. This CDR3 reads CASSEPGLAGVEQYF. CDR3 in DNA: TGTGCCAGCAGCGAACCGGGACTAGCGGGAGTCGAGCAGTACTTC.

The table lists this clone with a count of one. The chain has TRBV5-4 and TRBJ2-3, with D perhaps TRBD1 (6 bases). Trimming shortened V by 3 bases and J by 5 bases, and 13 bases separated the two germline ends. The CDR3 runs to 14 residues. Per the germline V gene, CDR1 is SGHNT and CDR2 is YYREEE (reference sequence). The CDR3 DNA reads TGTGCCAGCAGCTCACAGGGATCGGGAGATACGCAGTATTTT. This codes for CASSSQGSGDTQYF.

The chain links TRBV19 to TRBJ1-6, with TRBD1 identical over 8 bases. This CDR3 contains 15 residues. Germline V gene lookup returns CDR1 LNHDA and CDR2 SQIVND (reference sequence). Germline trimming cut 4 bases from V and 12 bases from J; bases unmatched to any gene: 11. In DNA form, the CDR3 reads TGTGCCAGTAGTACCTCCCAGACAGGGGTAGGACCCCTCCACTTT. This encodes CASSTSQTGVGPLHF.

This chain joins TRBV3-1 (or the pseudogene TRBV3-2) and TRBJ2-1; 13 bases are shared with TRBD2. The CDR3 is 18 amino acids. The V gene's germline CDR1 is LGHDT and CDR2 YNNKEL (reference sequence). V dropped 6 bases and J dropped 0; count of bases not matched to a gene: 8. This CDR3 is CASRAELAGGSSYNEQFF. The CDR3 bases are TGTGCCAGCAGAGCCGAACTAGCGGGGGGGAGCTCCTACAATGAGCAGTTCTTC.

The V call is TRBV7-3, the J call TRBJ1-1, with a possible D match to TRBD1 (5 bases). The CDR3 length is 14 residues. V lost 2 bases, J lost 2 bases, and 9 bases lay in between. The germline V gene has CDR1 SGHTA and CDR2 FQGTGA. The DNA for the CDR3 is TGTGCCAGCAGCTTACGGGGGATCAACACTGAAGCTTTCTTT. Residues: CASSLRGINTEAFF.

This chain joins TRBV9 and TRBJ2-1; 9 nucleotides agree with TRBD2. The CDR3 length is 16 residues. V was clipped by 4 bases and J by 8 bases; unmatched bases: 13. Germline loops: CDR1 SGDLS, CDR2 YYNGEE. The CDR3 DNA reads TGTGCCAGCAGCACAGAGCTGCTAGCGGGACGGTATGAGCAGTTCTTC. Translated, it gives CASSTELLAGRYEQFF.

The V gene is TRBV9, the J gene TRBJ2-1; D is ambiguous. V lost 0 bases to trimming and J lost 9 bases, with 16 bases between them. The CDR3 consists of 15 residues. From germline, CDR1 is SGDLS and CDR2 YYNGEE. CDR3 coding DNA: TGTGCCAGCAGCGTAGTTGCCGCTGGAGTTGGTGAGCAGTTCTTC. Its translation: CASSVVAAGVGEQFF. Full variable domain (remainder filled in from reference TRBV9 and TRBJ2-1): DSGVTQTPKHLITATGQRVTLRCSPRSGDLSVYWYQQSLDQGLQFLIQYYNGEERAKGNILERFSAQQFPDLHSELNLSSLELGDSALYFCASSVVAAGVGEQFFGPGTRLTVL.

The CDR3 loop reads CASSSGTGPGNTIYF. In DNA form, the CDR3 reads TGTGCCAGCAGCTCCGGGACAGGGCCCGGAAACACCATATATTTT. This chain uses TRBV7-2 with TRBJ1-3, with 9 positions matching TRBD1. The CDR3 has 15 amino acids. Germline assignment: CDR1 SGHTA and CDR2 FQGNSA. Losses at the gene ends were 4 bases for V and 4 bases for J; bases not matched to a gene: 5.